A single sample is the source of the 25 T cell receptor beta chains below, sequenced in a study of early T cells in non-severe SARS-CoV-2 infection. TCRdb fed the 5' RACE reads into MiXCR, producing one record per CDR3 protein. The sample consists of approximately 70,000 distinct CDR3 sequences, under 15% of them appearing once. The source material was whole blood. Receptors originate from an adult who was a healthcare worker with PCR-confirmed SARS-CoV-2 infection or an uninfected control (not recorded which).

This clonotype has ten or more counts. The rearrangement uses TRBV7-2 and TRBJ2-3, with 7 bases fitting TRBD1. V shed 2 bases, J shed 2 bases, and the junction held 4 bases outside the gene matches. This CDR3 spans 15 amino acids. Germline loops: CDR1 SGHTA, CDR2 FQGNSA. CDR3 loop: CASSLRTGHTDTQYF. CDR3 DNA: TGTGCCAGCAGCTTACGGACAGGCCACACAGATACGCAGTATTTT.

The sample holds many counts of this clonotype. The chain is built from TRBV20-1 and TRBJ2-1; 9 bases are a match to TRBD2. Germline CDR1 is DFQATT and CDR2 is SNEGSKA (reference sequence). CDR3 size: 15 residues. V trimming: 4 bases; J trimming: 5 bases; junction bases outside the gene matches: 9. The CDR3 DNA reads as TGCAGTGCTATCACCCGGGGACTAGCAAACAATGAGCAGTTCTTC. As protein: CSAITRGLANNEQFF.

This clonotype was detected ten times or more. The chain is built from TRBV7-2 and TRBJ1-6; D gene ambiguous. This CDR3 spans 15 amino acids. The germline gives CDR1 SGHTA, CDR2 FQGNSA. V lost 0 bases, J lost 6 bases, and 9 bases lay in between. The DNA for the CDR3 is TGTGCCAGCAGCTTAGCGACGGGTTCTAATTCACCCCTCCACTTT. This codes for CASSLATGSNSPLHF. Variable domain in full (rest from reference TRBV7-2 and TRBJ1-6): GAGVSQSPSNKVTEKGKDVELRCDPISGHTALYWYRQSLGQGLEFLIYFQGNSAPDKSGLPSDRFSAERTGGSVSTLTIQRTQQEDSAVYLCASSLATGSNSPLHFGNGTRLTVT.

This clonotype showed up many times. The J gene is TRBJ1-5, the V gene TRBV28; D is unclear. Trimming removed 10 bases at V and 5 bases at J, with 6 bases between. Germline lookup yields CDR1 MDHEN and CDR2 SYDVKM. The CDR3 consists of 10 residues. The CDR3 DNA is TGTGCCACCTCTGATCAGCCCCAGCATTTT. It encodes CATSDQPQHF.

The chain is built from TRBV29-1 and TRBJ1-2; D is undetermined. V lost 2 bases and J lost 8, with 12 bases in between. Germline V gene lookup returns CDR1 SQVTM and CDR2 ANQGSEA. This CDR3 has 12 residues. CDR3: CSVEWGLEGYTF. CDR3 DNA: TGCAGCGTTGAATGGGGTTTGGAGGGCTACACCTTC. Full variable domain (remainder filled in from reference TRBV29-1 and TRBJ1-2): SAVISQKPSRDICQRGTSLTIQCQVDSQVTMMFWYRQQPGQSLTLIATANQGSEATYESGFVIDKFPISRPNLTFSTLTVSNMSPEDSSIYLCSVEWGLEGYTFGSGTRLTVV.

In its sample, this clonotype was seen many times. Germline is not matched at one junction end, which may reflect a read error. The CDR3 reads CASSPRQGEVFF. The CDR3 DNA reads as TGTGCCAGCTCACCCAGACAGGGCGAAGTTTTCTTT. The gene calls are TRBV18 and TRBJ1-1; 7 bases match TRBD1. The CDR3 length is 12 residues. CDR1 KGHSH and CDR2 LQKENI come from the germline V gene.

Ten or more counts support this clonotype. This rearrangement joins TRBV11-2 to TRBJ1-6; D is ambiguous. V dropped 7 bases and J dropped 7 bases, with 17 bases sitting between them. Germline loops: CDR1 SGHAT, CDR2 FQNNGV. This CDR3 contains 15 residues. The CDR3 here is CASNPYSAGNSPLHF. CDR3 in DNA: TGTGCCAGCAACCCGTATAGTGCGGGGAATTCACCCCTCCACTTT.

This clonotype was detected ten times or more. The chain is built from TRBV7-2 and TRBJ2-7; 8 bases match TRBD2. CDR3 size: 14 residues. Looked up from germline, CDR1 is SGHTA and CDR2 is FQGNSA. V was pared by 5 bases and J by 3 bases, with 6 bases of the junction left unmatched. The CDR3 region has the DNA TGTGCCAGCAGCAAAGGACTAGCAGACTACGAGCAGTACTTC. It codes for CASSKGLADYEQYF. The whole variable domain, filled in from reference TRBV7-2 and TRBJ2-7, reads GAGVSQSPSNKVTEKGKDVELRCDPISGHTALYWYRQSLGQGLEFLIYFQGNSAPDKSGLPSDRFSAERTGGSVSTLTIQRTQQEDSAVYLCASSKGLADYEQYFGPGTRLTVT.

The rearrangement uses TRBV7-2 and TRBJ2-1; D uncertain. Germline V lookup: CDR1 SGHTA, CDR2 FQGNSA. The V and J ends lost 4 bases and 5 bases respectively, with 12 bases between them. The CDR3 is made up of 14 amino acids. In DNA, the CDR3 is TGTGCCAGCAGCTCGGGCCGGCCCAACAATGAGCAGTTCTTC. It specifies CASSSGRPNNEQFF.

This clonotype was detected a few times. V and J are TRBV4-3 and TRBJ2-2, with D possibly being TRBD2 (6 bases). Germline V gives CDR1 LGHNA, CDR2 YSLEER. V lost 4 bases to trimming and J lost 7 bases, with 13 bases between them. This CDR3 comprises 14 residues. CDR3 sequence: CASSLRESFGELFF. The CDR3 bases are TGCGCCAGCAGCCTACGGGAGAGTTTCGGGGAGCTGTTTTTT.

This clonotype has at least ten counts. The J gene is TRBJ2-7, the V gene TRBV7-2; D might be TRBD2 (6 bases). Germline V gene data show CDR1 as SGHTA and CDR2 as FQGNSA. The CDR3 runs to 18 residues. Trimming took 3 bases from V and 3 from J, leaving 24 bases between them. The CDR3 reads CASSLSGLLTWRGYEQYF. CDR3 nucleotides: TGTGCCAGCAGCTTGTCGGGACTCCTTACGTGGCGGGGCTACGAGCAGTACTTC. Full variable domain (outside the CDR3, taken from reference TRBV7-2 and TRBJ2-7): GAGVSQSPSNKVTEKGKDVELRCDPISGHTALYWYRQSLGQGLEFLIYFQGNSAPDKSGLPSDRFSAERTGGSVSTLTIQRTQQEDSAVYLCASSLSGLLTWRGYEQYFGPGTRLTVT.

This clonotype was seen at least ten times. The rearrangement links TRBV6-5 to TRBJ2-7; 7 bases are a match to TRBD2. Germline CDR1 MNHEY, CDR2 SVGAGI. CDR3 length equals 14 residues. J gave up 5 bases and V 7 bases, and 11 bases lay outside the gene matches. The CDR3 DNA reads TGTGCCAGCACCAAGGGGACGGGAGGCCACGAGCAGTACTTC. Residues: CASTKGTGGHEQYF.

This clonotype was seen ten or more times. The chain is built from TRBV4-3 and TRBJ2-1, with TRBD2 identical over 11 bases. The CDR3 is 18 residues long. V dropped 1 base and J dropped 3; count of bases not matched to a gene: 8. CDR1 and CDR2 from the germline V gene are LGHNA and YSLEER. CDR3 region: CASSQVPTSGILYNEQFF. In DNA form, the CDR3 reads TGCGCCAGCAGCCAAGTCCCGACTAGCGGGATTCTCTACAATGAGCAGTTCTTC.

This clonotype was recorded many times. The chain combines TRBV6-1 with TRBJ2-5; 11 positions agree with TRBD2. The germline CDR1 and CDR2 sequences are MNHNS and SASEGT. J was trimmed by 5 bases and V by 1 base; bases with no gene match: 15. The CDR3 consists of 19 residues. The CDR3 sequence is CASSEGYGGLAVAGETQYF. CDR3 coding DNA: TGTGCCAGCAGTGAAGGTTATGGGGGACTAGCGGTAGCGGGGGAGACCCAGTACTTC.

The V call is TRBV28, the J call TRBJ2-7, with D possibly TRBD1 on 6 matching bases. Germline V CDR1 and CDR2: MDHEN, SYDVKM. Trimming shortened V by 3 bases and J by 4 bases, and 13 bases separated the two germline ends. The CDR3 totals 14 residues. CDR3 sequence reads: CASSFTGSNYEQYF. CDR3 nucleotides: TGTGCCAGCAGTTTTACAGGGTCGAATTACGAGCAGTACTTC.

This clonotype was counted ten times or more. The genes are TRBV6-5 and TRBJ2-7; D unclear. Germline CDR1 is MNHEY and CDR2 is SVGAGI. With 5 bases removed from V and 3 bases from J, the gap between germline ends came to 14 bases. This CDR3 is built from 14 residues. CDR3 in amino acids: CASSPAAGFYEQYF. The CDR3 DNA sequence: TGTGCCAGCAGTCCCGCTGCCGGATTCTACGAGCAGTACTTC.

This clonotype was counted a few times. Given the absence of the conserved phenylalanine or tryptophan at the CDR3 end, a read error is likely. The DNA is left out, because the CDR3 cannot be placed on it with certainty; the CDR3 is given as TCRdb lists it. The genes are TRBV4-3 and TRBJ2-1; the table's TRBD2 call for D was not verified on the DNA. Looked up from germline, CDR1 is LGHNA and CDR2 is YSLEER. The CDR3 contains 11 residues when both ends are counted. The CDR3 sequence: CASRPVIAGDD.

This clonotype has a count of ten or more. V and J are TRBV5-1 and TRBJ2-3, with D possibly being TRBD1 (5 bases). The CDR3 has 15 residues. V was shortened by 7 bases and J by 0 bases, with 15 bases between the two germline ends. Germline CDR1 and CDR2: SGHRS and YFSETQ. CDR3 amino acids: CASSRVPASTDTQYF. The CDR3 DNA reads TGCGCCAGCTCCAGGGTCCCCGCCAGCACAGATACGCAGTATTTT.

This clonotype was counted many times. J is TRBJ1-4 and V is TRBV30; TRBD1 agrees at 7 bases. From germline, CDR1 is GTSNPN and CDR2 SVGIG (reference sequence). The CDR3 spans 13 residues. Trimming at V came to 5 bases and at J to 8 bases, leaving 8 bases not matched to a gene. The CDR3 protein is CAWDTGVKEKLFF. Here the CDR3 DNA reads TGTGCCTGGGATACAGGGGTAAAGGAAAAACTGTTTTTT. The whole variable domain, remainder taken from reference TRBV30 and TRBJ1-4, is SQTIHQWPATLVQPVGSPLSLECTVEGTSNPNLYWYRQAAGRGLQLLFYSVGIGQISSEVPQNLSASRPQDRQFILSSKKLLLSDSGFYLCAWDTGVKEKLFFGSGTQLSVL.

This clonotype was seen only a few times. The chain recombines TRBV9 with TRBJ2-3, with D perhaps matching TRBD1 (5 bases). This CDR3 has 15 amino acids. CDR1 and CDR2 (germline): SGDLS, YYNGEE. V lost 0 bases to trimming and J lost 3 bases, with 11 bases between them. In DNA form, the CDR3 reads TGTGCCAGCAGCGTAGACGGCAGGGATACAGATACGCAGTATTTT. As protein: CASSVDGRDTDTQYF.

V is TRBV5-1 and J is TRBJ1-2; D ambiguous. This CDR3 has 15 residues. Germline V gene data show CDR1 as SGHRS and CDR2 as YFSETQ. V lost 5 bases and J 4 bases, leaving 18 bases between the germline ends. In nucleotides, the CDR3 is TGCGCCAGCAGTCCGGCTGAGAGCATGGTCTATGGCTACACCTTC. This encodes CASSPAESMVYGYTF.

This clonotype was counted only a few times. The chain couples TRBV5-1 to TRBJ1-1, with 8 bases fitting TRBD1. The CDR3 spans 16 residues. Germline V gives CDR1 SGHRS, CDR2 YFSETQ. Germline trimming cut 0 bases from V and 4 bases from J; bases unmatched to any gene: 8. CDR3 loop: CASSLAGGFRGTEAFF. CDR3 DNA sequence: TGCGCCAGCAGCTTGGCAGGGGGCTTCCGGGGCACTGAAGCTTTCTTT.

The genes are TRBV12-3 or TRBV12-4 and TRBJ2-6; no clear D gene. Trimming shortened V by 8 bases and J by 5 bases, and 10 bases separated the two germline ends. This CDR3 has 13 residues. The CDR3 sequence is CASSSRRANVLTF. CDR3 nucleotide sequence: TGTGCCAGCTCCAGTAGGAGGGCCAACGTCCTGACTTTC.

The sample holds a few counts of this clonotype. V usage is TRBV28 and J usage is TRBJ2-7; no firm D call. The CDR3 sequence is 14 residues long. V lost 8 bases to trimming and J lost 6 bases, with 20 bases between them. Looked up from germline, CDR1 is MDHEN and CDR2 is SYDVKM. The CDR3 sequence is CASRVDVATSEQYF. CDR3 coding DNA: TGTGCCAGCCGTGTCGACGTAGCCACCTCCGAGCAGTACTTC.

This clonotype was recorded at least ten times. The gene calls are TRBV18 and TRBJ1-6; a weak D match, TRBD1 (6 bases). V lost 2 bases to trimming and J lost 10 bases, with 12 bases between them. The CDR3 sequence is 14 residues long. Germline CDR1 KGHSH, CDR2 LQKENI. The DNA of the CDR3 is TGTGCCAGCTCACCAGGGGACAAGGGATCACCCCTCCACTTT. Translating it yields CASSPGDKGSPLHF.